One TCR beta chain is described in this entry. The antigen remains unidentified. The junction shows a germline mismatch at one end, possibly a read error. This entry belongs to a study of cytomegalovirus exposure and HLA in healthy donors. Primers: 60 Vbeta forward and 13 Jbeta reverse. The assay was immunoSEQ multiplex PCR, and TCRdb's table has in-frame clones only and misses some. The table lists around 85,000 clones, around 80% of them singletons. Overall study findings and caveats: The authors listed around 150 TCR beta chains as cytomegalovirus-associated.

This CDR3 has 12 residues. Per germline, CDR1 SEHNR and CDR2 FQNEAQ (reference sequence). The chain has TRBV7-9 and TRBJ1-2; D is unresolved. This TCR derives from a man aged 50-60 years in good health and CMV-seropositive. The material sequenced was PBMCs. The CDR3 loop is CSSSLASSGYTF. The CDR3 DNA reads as TGTTCCAGCAGCTTAGCGTCATCGGGGTACACCTTC.